Listed below are T cell receptor beta chains from one sample, sequenced in a study of blood T cell repertoires in COVID-19. Sequenced by immunoSEQ multiplex PCR; TCRdb stores in-frame clones only, minus some. The sample holds about 250,000 clones, around 83% seen once. The specimen sequenced was peripheral blood. The receptors were gathered from a man older than 75 with acute or convalescent COVID-19. Both conserved end residues are part of each CDR3. D genes are given only for firm matches. Clone size is stated in some rows and not others, as once, few, many or a class when expanded.

V,J,size,D,CDR3,DNA
TRBV19,TRBJ2-7,NA,NA,CASMVGKEGAYEQYF,TGTGCCAGTATGGTGGGGAAGGAAGGGGCCTACGAGCAGTACTTC
TRBV5-1,TRBJ1-1,NA,TRBD1,CASSLGDRSNTEAFF,TGCGCCAGCAGCTTGGGGGACAGGAGCAACACTGAAGCTTTCTTT
TRBV19,TRBJ2-3,NA,TRBD1,CASSSLTGASTDTQYF,TGTGCCAGTAGTAGCCTGACAGGGGCTAGCACAGATACGCAGTATTTT
TRBV19,TRBJ1-2,once,TRBD1,CASSFARQGSYTF,TGTGCCAGTAGTTTCGCCAGACAGGGAAGCTACACCTTC
TRBV7-2,TRBJ2-1,NA,TRBD2,CASSLAGGRVDNEQFF,TGTGCCAGCAGCTTAGCGGGCGGGAGGGTAGACAATGAGCAGTTCTTC
TRBV6-1,TRBJ1-6,few,NA,CASSENYRESPLHF,TGTGCCAGCAGTGAAAACTACCGGGAGTCACCCCTCCACTTT
TRBV28,TRBJ1-2,NA,TRBD1,CASSFPHPQGNRGYTF,TGTGCCAGCAGTTTCCCCCACCCACAGGGGAATCGGGGCTACACCTTC
TRBV5-1,TRBJ2-2,NA,TRBD1,CASSPRGQGITGELFF,TGCGCCAGCAGCCCCCGTGGACAGGGTATAACCGGGGAGCTGTTTTTT
TRBV5-1,TRBJ1-1,NA,NA,CASSIREGTEAFF,TGCGCCAGCAGCATCCGGGAGGGCACTGAAGCTTTCTTT
TRBV9,TRBJ2-2,NA,NA,CASSVGPGELFF,TGTGCCAGCAGCGTAGGGCCCGGGGAGCTGTTTTTT
TRBV28,TRBJ1-2,NA,TRBD1,CASSWTGLTNYGYTF,TGTGCCAGCAGCTGGACAGGACTCACTAACTATGGCTACACCTTC
TRBV28,TRBJ2-3,NA,TRBD2,CASSLGLAGVSDTQYF,TGTGCCAGCAGTCTCGGACTAGCGGGGGTATCAGATACGCAGTATTTT
TRBV29-1,TRBJ2-2,NA,NA,CSVDLGTGELFF,TGCAGCGTGGACTTGGGCACCGGGGAGCTGTTTTTT
TRBV7-3,TRBJ2-7,NA,TRBD2,CASSLLAGESEQYF,TGTGCCAGCAGCTTACTGGCGGGAGAAAGTGAGCAGTACTTC
TRBV28,TRBJ2-7,few,TRBD2,CASSSGTSGRDYEQYF,TGTGCCAGCAGTTCTGGGACTAGCGGGAGGGACTACGAGCAGTACTTC
TRBV4-2,TRBJ2-1,NA,NA,CASSQAEIAYEQFF,TGTGCCAGCAGCCAAGCTGAAATAGCCTATGAGCAGTTCTTC
TRBV14,TRBJ2-5,NA,NA,CASSPLVSQETQYF,TGTGCCAGCAGCCCACTAGTCTCCCAAGAGACCCAGTACTTC
TRBV5-1,TRBJ2-7,NA,NA,CASSPQGNEQYF,TGCGCCAGCAGCCCGCAGGGGAACGAGCAGTACTTC
TRBV3-1/TRBV3-2,TRBJ1-4,NA,TRBD1,CASSQARTGLSEKLFF,TGTGCCAGCAGCCAAGCGAGGACAGGGTTGAGTGAAAAACTGTTTTTT
TRBV5-1,TRBJ1-2,NA,TRBD1,CASSRDSPNYGYTF,TGCGCCAGCAGCCGGGACAGTCCTAACTATGGCTACACCTTC
TRBV7-6,TRBJ1-1,NA,NA,CASSPLQSDRNTEAFF,TGTGCCAGCAGCCCCCTTCAGAGCGACAGGAACACTGAAGCTTTCTTT
TRBV5-1,TRBJ2-3,NA,NA,CASSLNWGGTDTQYF,TGCGCCAGCAGCTTGAATTGGGGGGGCACAGATACGCAGTATTTT
TRBV30,TRBJ2-7,NA,NA,CAWSVQSVSYEQYF,TGTGCCTGGAGTGTACAAAGCGTCTCCTACGAGCAGTACTTC
TRBV13,TRBJ2-7,NA,TRBD2,CASSLKAGGSEQYF,TGTGCCAGCAGCTTAAAAGCGGGAGGGAGCGAGCAGTACTTC
TRBV10-2,TRBJ1-2,once,NA,CASTAGNYGYTF,TGCGCCAGCACGGCAGGCAACTATGGCTACACCTTC
TRBV7-9,TRBJ2-7,NA,NA,CASTGAYEQYF,TGTGCCAGCACGGGAGCCTACGAGCAGTACTTC
TRBV18,TRBJ2-2,NA,TRBD1,CASSPPMTGGTGELFF,TGTGCCAGCTCACCACCGATGACAGGGGGCACCGGGGAGCTGTTTTTT
TRBV14,TRBJ1-1,NA,NA,CASSPTLGQNTEAFF,TGTGCCAGCAGCCCAACGTTGGGACAGAACACTGAAGCTTTCTTT
TRBV10-1,TRBJ2-3,NA,TRBD2,CASSELPGLNTDTQYF,TGCGCCAGCAGTGAGCTCCCGGGACTAAACACAGATACGCAGTATTTT
TRBV2,TRBJ2-5,NA,TRBD1,CASNLGTGEETQYF,TGTGCCAGCAACCTAGGTACAGGGGAAGAGACCCAGTACTTC
TRBV2,TRBJ1-2,NA,TRBD1,CASSEQWTGNHGYTF,TGTGCCAGCAGTGAACAGTGGACAGGCAATCATGGCTACACCTTC
TRBV5-1,TRBJ1-2,NA,NA,CASSLLSDRGYGYTF,TGCGCCAGCAGCTTGTTATCGGACAGAGGGTATGGCTACACCTTC
TRBV19,TRBJ2-3,NA,TRBD2,CASSIGGSGRTDTQYF,TGTGCCAGTAGTATAGGTGGTAGCGGGAGGACAGATACGCAGTATTTT
TRBV2,TRBJ1-2,NA,TRBD1,CASSEQGALPIGYTF,TGTGCCAGCAGTGAACAGGGGGCGCTCCCCATTGGCTACACCTTC
TRBV6-5,TRBJ2-1,NA,TRBD1,CASIRGTPTNEQFF,TGTGCCAGCATCAGGGGGACCCCCACAAATGAGCAGTTCTTC
TRBV27,TRBJ2-5,NA,TRBD2,CASSPGVAGARGPQYF,TGTGCCAGCAGCCCAGGGGTAGCGGGGGCCCGAGGTCCCCAGTACTTC
TRBV7-6,TRBJ2-1,few,NA,CASSLGGGIQNEQFF,TGTGCCAGCAGCTTAGGTGGCGGGATCCAGAATGAGCAGTTCTTC
TRBV18,TRBJ2-6,NA,TRBD1,CASSPTETGQAGANVLTF,TGTGCCAGCTCACCAACTGAGACAGGGCAAGCTGGGGCCAACGTCCTGACTTTC
TRBV9,TRBJ2-1,NA,NA,CASSAGGENNEQFF,TGTGCCAGCAGCGCCGGGGGTGAGAACAATGAGCAGTTCTTC
TRBV5-4,TRBJ2-7,NA,TRBD1,CASSLGGTGRVHEQYF,TGTGCCAGCAGCTTGGGAGGGACAGGGAGAGTCCACGAGCAGTACTTC
TRBV19,TRBJ1-1,few,NA,CASRPQGSTEAFF,TGTGCCAGTAGGCCACAGGGTTCCACTGAAGCTTTCTTT
TRBV2,TRBJ1-4,NA,NA,CASSEVGLRGEKLFF,TGTGCCAGCAGTGAGGTGGGACTAAGGGGTGAAAAACTGTTTTTT
TRBV7-7,TRBJ2-1,once,TRBD2,CASSLASGSDVEQFF,TGTGCCAGCAGCTTAGCTAGCGGGAGTGACGTTGAGCAGTTCTTC
TRBV6-5,TRBJ2-7,NA,TRBD1,CASRDPGQGSYEQYF,TGTGCCAGCAGGGACCCGGGACAGGGCTCCTACGAGCAGTACTTC